Listed below are T cell receptor beta chains from one sample, sequenced in a study of early T cells in non-severe SARS-CoV-2 infection. TCRdb ran MiXCR on the 5' RACE reads and lists one entry per CDR3 protein. The sample consists of 54,000 or so distinct CDR3 sequences, around 6% of them appearing once. Specimen: whole blood. All receptors derive from an adult who was a healthcare worker with PCR-confirmed SARS-CoV-2 infection or an uninfected control (not recorded which). CDR3s include the opening cysteine and the closing phenylalanine or tryptophan. D genes are given only for firm matches. Clone size, where shown, is once, few, many, or a class for clones that have expanded.

J gene: TRBJ1-2; D gene: NA; clone size: few; V gene: TRBV5-1; CDR3 protein: CASSLSMQGGGYGYTF; CDR3 DNA: TGCGCCAGCAGCTTGTCTATGCAGGGTGGAGGCTATGGCTACACCTTC
J gene: TRBJ2-2; D gene: NA; clone size: NA; V gene: TRBV2; CDR3 protein: CASSGDAISGTGELFF; CDR3 DNA: TGTGCCAGCAGTGGGGACGCGATAAGCGGCACCGGGGAGCTGTTTTTT
J gene: TRBJ2-2; D gene: NA; clone size: few; V gene: TRBV5-4; CDR3 protein: CASTPTSGELFF; CDR3 DNA: TGTGCCAGCACCCCAACCTCCGGGGAGCTGTTTTTT
J gene: TRBJ2-3; D gene: TRBD2; clone size: many; V gene: TRBV20-1; CDR3 protein: CSARAASGNPSTDTQYF; CDR3 DNA: TGCAGTGCTAGAGCGGCTAGCGGGAACCCTAGCACAGATACGCAGTATTTT
J gene: TRBJ2-3; D gene: TRBD2; clone size: NA; V gene: TRBV12-3/TRBV12-4; CDR3 protein: CASSPNPGLAGRDPSTDTQYF; CDR3 DNA: TGTGCCAGCAGTCCCAACCCGGGACTAGCGGGCCGTGATCCTAGCACAGATACGCAGTATTTT
J gene: TRBJ1-1; D gene: NA; clone size: many; V gene: TRBV7-2; CDR3 protein: CASSLHRENTEAFF; CDR3 DNA: TGTGCCAGCAGCTTACACAGGGAGAACACTGAAGCTTTCTTT
J gene: TRBJ2-7; D gene: NA; clone size: many; V gene: TRBV14; CDR3 protein: CASSQEGSYEQYF; CDR3 DNA: TGTGCCAGCAGCCAAGAAGGCTCCTACGAGCAGTACTTC
J gene: TRBJ1-1; D gene: NA; clone size: few; V gene: TRBV11-3; CDR3 protein: CASLMNTEAFF; CDR3 DNA: TGTGCCAGCCTCATGAACACTGAAGCTTTCTTT
J gene: TRBJ1-4; D gene: NA; clone size: many; V gene: TRBV4-2; CDR3 protein: CASSQAGAATNEKLFF; CDR3 DNA: TGTGCCAGCAGCCAAGCGGGGGCCGCAACTAATGAAAAACTGTTTTTT
J gene: TRBJ1-1; D gene: NA; clone size: many; V gene: TRBV12-3/TRBV12-4; CDR3 protein: CASSPAYTEAFF; CDR3 DNA: TGTGCCAGCTCCCCCGCCTACACTGAAGCTTTCTTT
J gene: TRBJ2-2; D gene: NA; clone size: many; V gene: TRBV6-1; CDR3 protein: CASSERWGERTGELFF; CDR3 DNA: TGTGCCAGCAGTGAACGGTGGGGCGAACGGACCGGGGAGCTGTTTTTT
J gene: TRBJ1-5; D gene: TRBD1; clone size: many; V gene: TRBV6-6; CDR3 protein: CASSRTGVNQPQHF; CDR3 DNA: TGTGCCAGCAGTCGGACAGGGGTCAATCAGCCCCAGCATTTT
J gene: TRBJ1-1; D gene: NA; clone size: many; V gene: TRBV27; CDR3 protein: CASSFGPLNTEAFF; CDR3 DNA: TGTGCCAGCAGTTTCGGACCACTGAACACTGAAGCTTTCTTT
J gene: TRBJ2-3; D gene: NA; clone size: many; V gene: TRBV18; CDR3 protein: CASSPVGADTQYF; CDR3 DNA: TGTGCCAGCTCCCCAGTCGGGGCAGATACGCAGTATTTT
J gene: TRBJ2-1; D gene: TRBD2; clone size: NA; V gene: TRBV20-1; CDR3 protein: CSASPGGGSDNEQFF; CDR3 DNA: TGCAGTGCTAGCCCCGGCGGGGGGTCAGACAATGAGCAGTTCTTC
J gene: TRBJ1-2; D gene: NA; clone size: many; V gene: TRBV18; CDR3 protein: CASSPGPNYGYTF; CDR3 DNA: TGTGCCAGCTCACCAGGGCCTAACTATGGCTACACCTTC
J gene: TRBJ2-3; D gene: NA; clone size: many; V gene: TRBV20-1; CDR3 protein: CSAIPPITNTQYF; CDR3 DNA: TGCAGCGCTATCCCCCCGATTACAAATACGCAGTATTTT
J gene: TRBJ2-3; D gene: NA; clone size: many; V gene: TRBV7-3; CDR3 protein: CASSLNPAGDTQYF; CDR3 DNA: TGTGCCAGCAGCTTAAACCCCGCCGGGGATACGCAGTATTTT
J gene: TRBJ1-2; D gene: TRBD1; clone size: many; V gene: TRBV28; CDR3 protein: CASSPWTGVGYTF; CDR3 DNA: TGTGCCAGCAGTCCATGGACAGGGGTTGGCTACACCTTC
J gene: TRBJ2-3; D gene: NA; clone size: few; V gene: TRBV7-8; CDR3 protein: CASTQVALADTQYF; CDR3 DNA: TGTGCCAGCACCCAGGTCGCCCTCGCAGATACGCAGTATTTT
J gene: TRBJ2-7; D gene: NA; clone size: few; V gene: TRBV30; CDR3 protein: CAWTGGYEQYF; CDR3 DNA: TGTGCCTGGACCGGGGGCTACGAGCAGTACTTC
J gene: TRBJ2-7; D gene: TRBD2; clone size: many; V gene: TRBV20-1; CDR3 protein: CSASGLAGGRPYEQYF; CDR3 DNA: TGCAGTGCTAGCGGACTAGCGGGAGGGCGGCCCTACGAGCAGTACTTC
J gene: TRBJ2-7; D gene: NA; clone size: many; V gene: TRBV2; CDR3 protein: CASSTGTLYEQYF; CDR3 DNA: TGTGCCAGCAGTACCGGGACACTTTACGAGCAGTACTTC
J gene: TRBJ2-2; D gene: TRBD1; clone size: many; V gene: TRBV12-3/TRBV12-4; CDR3 protein: CASTPNRPGQGNTGELFF; CDR3 DNA: TGTGCCAGCACCCCCAACCGACCGGGACAGGGGAATACCGGGGAGCTGTTTTTT
J gene: TRBJ1-1; D gene: TRBD1; clone size: many; V gene: TRBV18; CDR3 protein: CASSLREGADMNTEAFF; CDR3 DNA: TGTGCCAGCTCCCTCAGGGAGGGGGCTGACATGAACACTGAAGCTTTCTTT
J gene: TRBJ1-4; D gene: NA; clone size: few; V gene: TRBV10-3; CDR3 protein: CAISEGEKLFF; CDR3 DNA: TGTGCCATCAGTGAGGGTGAAAAACTGTTTTTT
J gene: TRBJ2-3; D gene: TRBD2; clone size: many; V gene: TRBV3-1; CDR3 protein: CASSPRYRGGGKNTQYF; CDR3 DNA: TGTGCCAGCAGCCCCCGCTATCGTGGGGGGGGTAAAAATACGCAGTATTTT
J gene: TRBJ2-3; D gene: NA; clone size: few; V gene: TRBV10-3; CDR3 protein: CAISRVTDTQYF; CDR3 DNA: TGTGCCATTTCAAGGGTCACAGATACGCAGTATTTT
J gene: TRBJ2-7; D gene: NA; clone size: few; V gene: TRBV5-4; CDR3 protein: CASSLRGPYEQYF; CDR3 DNA: TGTGCCAGCAGCTTGAGGGGCCCCTACGAGCAGTACTTC
J gene: TRBJ1-1; D gene: NA; clone size: many; V gene: TRBV4-1; CDR3 protein: CASSHPRNTEAFF; CDR3 DNA: TGCGCCAGCAGCCACCCAAGGAACACTGAAGCTTTCTTT
J gene: TRBJ1-1; D gene: NA; clone size: NA; V gene: TRBV12-3/TRBV12-4; CDR3 protein: CASRENFHTEAFF; CDR3 DNA: TGTGCCAGCAGGGAAAATTTTCACACTGAAGCTTTCTTT
J gene: TRBJ1-5; D gene: TRBD1; clone size: NA; V gene: TRBV9; CDR3 protein: CASSVVQGLSQPQHF; CDR3 DNA: TGTGCCAGCAGCGTAGTACAGGGGCTCAGCCAGCCCCAGCATTTT
J gene: TRBJ2-7; D gene: TRBD2; clone size: many; V gene: TRBV20-1; CDR3 protein: CSATKLAGGGYEQYF; CDR3 DNA: TGCAGTGCTACCAAACTAGCGGGAGGCGGCTACGAGCAGTACTTC
J gene: TRBJ1-5; D gene: NA; clone size: NA; V gene: TRBV2; CDR3 protein: CASSGVGNNQPQHF; CDR3 DNA: TGTGCCAGCAGTGGAGTGGGGAATAATCAGCCCCAGCATTTT
J gene: TRBJ2-2; D gene: TRBD2; clone size: many; V gene: TRBV4-1; CDR3 protein: CASSQEPGLARQLFF; CDR3 DNA: TGCGCCAGCAGCCAGGAGCCTGGACTAGCTAGGCAGCTGTTTTTT
J gene: TRBJ2-3; D gene: NA; clone size: few; V gene: TRBV5-5; CDR3 protein: CARCQRLRDTDTQYF; CDR3 DNA: TGTGCCAGGTGTCAGAGGTTGCGGGACACAGATACGCAGTATTTT
J gene: TRBJ1-1; D gene: TRBD1; clone size: few; V gene: TRBV29-1; CDR3 protein: CSVRTGEFTEAFF; CDR3 DNA: TGCAGCGTTCGGACAGGGGAGTTCACTGAAGCTTTCTTT
J gene: TRBJ1-2; D gene: NA; clone size: few; V gene: TRBV14; CDR3 protein: CASSQVGYGYTF; CDR3 DNA: TGTGCCAGCAGCCAAGTCGGCTATGGCTACACCTTC
J gene: TRBJ2-5; D gene: NA; clone size: many; V gene: TRBV12-3/TRBV12-4; CDR3 protein: CASSFRLDGQTQYF; CDR3 DNA: TGTGCCAGCAGTTTCCGGCTCGACGGGCAGACCCAGTACTTC
J gene: TRBJ1-5; D gene: NA; clone size: many; V gene: TRBV7-9; CDR3 protein: CASSLVGQPQHF; CDR3 DNA: TGTGCCAGCAGCTTAGTGGGTCAGCCCCAGCATTTT
J gene: TRBJ1-5; D gene: NA; clone size: many; V gene: TRBV12-3/TRBV12-4; CDR3 protein: CASSLGLAPQHF; CDR3 DNA: TGTGCCAGCAGTTTGGGCCTGGCTCCCCAGCATTTT
J gene: TRBJ2-7; D gene: NA; clone size: few; V gene: TRBV29-1; CDR3 protein: CSVDGQGRSEQYF; CDR3 DNA: TGCAGCGTTGATGGGCAGGGCCGCAGCGAGCAGTACTTC
J gene: TRBJ1-5; D gene: NA; clone size: NA; V gene: TRBV2; CDR3 protein: CASLPGVGGNQPQHF; CDR3 DNA: TGTGCCAGCCTGCCGGGGGTAGGCGGCAATCAGCCCCAGCATTTT
J gene: TRBJ2-5; D gene: NA; clone size: few; V gene: TRBV25-1; CDR3 protein: CATNRGGAETQYF; CDR3 DNA: TGTGCCACGAACAGAGGGGGGGCAGAGACCCAGTACTTC
J gene: TRBJ2-1; D gene: NA; clone size: many; V gene: TRBV5-6; CDR3 protein: CASSFRGRKFF; CDR3 DNA: TGTGCCAGCAGCTTCAGGGGCAGGAAGTTCTTC
J gene: TRBJ1-5; D gene: NA; clone size: NA; V gene: TRBV5-5; CDR3 protein: CASSLAGSAGNQPQHF; CDR3 DNA: TGTGCCAGCAGCTTGGCCGGGTCGGCAGGTAATCAGCCCCAGCATTTT
J gene: TRBJ2-7; D gene: NA; clone size: many; V gene: TRBV7-9; CDR3 protein: CASSLGGNDEQYF; CDR3 DNA: TGTGCCAGCAGCTTAGGGGGTAACGACGAGCAGTACTTC
J gene: TRBJ2-3; D gene: NA; clone size: many; V gene: TRBV20-1; CDR3 protein: CSASRGQGTDTQYF; CDR3 DNA: TGCAGTGCTTCCCGAGGCCAGGGGACAGATACGCAGTATTTT
J gene: TRBJ2-1; D gene: NA; clone size: many; V gene: TRBV29-1; CDR3 protein: CSVFYVGTRQFF; CDR3 DNA: TGCAGCGTCTTTTATGTCGGGACAAGGCAGTTCTTC
J gene: TRBJ2-7; D gene: NA; clone size: many; V gene: TRBV12-3/TRBV12-4; CDR3 protein: CASSLESPLYEQYF; CDR3 DNA: TGTGCCAGCAGTTTAGAGAGTCCGCTCTACGAGCAGTACTTC
J gene: TRBJ1-6; D gene: TRBD1; clone size: few; V gene: TRBV6-1; CDR3 protein: CASSRRDRGHSPLHF; CDR3 DNA: TGTGCCAGCTCGCGCCGGGACAGGGGTCATTCACCCCTCCACTTT
J gene: TRBJ1-6; D gene: TRBD1; clone size: many; V gene: TRBV10-2; CDR3 protein: CASGKQGTRNSPLHF; CDR3 DNA: TGCGCCAGCGGGAAACAGGGGACTAGAAATTCACCCCTCCACTTT
J gene: TRBJ2-3; D gene: NA; clone size: few; V gene: TRBV5-1; CDR3 protein: CASSLGWNGGPSSTDTQYF; CDR3 DNA: TGCGCCAGCAGCTTGGGGTGGAACGGGGGCCCTTCCAGCACAGATACGCAGTATTTT
J gene: TRBJ2-1; D gene: TRBD2; clone size: many; V gene: TRBV5-1; CDR3 protein: CASSRTSLNEQFF; CDR3 DNA: TGCGCCAGCAGCAGGACTAGTTTGAATGAGCAGTTCTTC
J gene: TRBJ1-1; D gene: NA; clone size: NA; V gene: TRBV7-9; CDR3 protein: CASSLYDMNTEAFF; CDR3 DNA: TGTGCCAGCAGCTTGTACGATATGAACACTGAAGCTTTCTTT
J gene: TRBJ1-2; D gene: NA; clone size: few; V gene: TRBV28; CDR3 protein: CASSLEFGGYGYTF; CDR3 DNA: TGTGCCAGCAGTTTAGAATTTGGAGGATATGGCTACACCTTC
J gene: TRBJ2-7; D gene: NA; clone size: many; V gene: TRBV20-1; CDR3 protein: CSARDPPGYEQYF; CDR3 DNA: TGCAGTGCTAGAGATCCCCCGGGCTACGAGCAGTACTTC
J gene: TRBJ2-1; D gene: NA; clone size: many; V gene: TRBV6-1; CDR3 protein: CASSAQGGGVGEQFF; CDR3 DNA: TGTGCCAGCAGTGCGCAGGGGGGCGGTGTGGGTGAGCAGTTCTTC
J gene: TRBJ2-1; D gene: TRBD2; clone size: few; V gene: TRBV9; CDR3 protein: CASSISGGNNEQFF; CDR3 DNA: TGTGCCAGCAGCATTAGCGGGGGGAACAATGAGCAGTTCTTC
J gene: TRBJ1-3; D gene: NA; clone size: many; V gene: TRBV20-1; CDR3 protein: CSASKLDGVSGNTIYF; CDR3 DNA: TGCAGTGCTAGCAAACTGGACGGAGTCTCTGGAAACACCATATATTTT